The rows below give T cell receptor beta chains drawn from one sample of a study of blood T cells in healthy people across ages. One entry per CDR3 protein, called by TCRdb with MiXCR from the 5' RACE reads. The sample consists of 890,000 or so distinct CDR3 sequences, 55% to 65% of them appearing once. The specimen was blood. These receptors all come from a man under 40 in good health. Both conserved end residues are part of each CDR3. The order of the fields is J gene, CDR3 length, V gene, D gene, clone size, CDR3 protein, CDR3 DNA. The D gene is left open where the match is weak. The size entry is marked missing in some rows and otherwise reads once, few, many or a size class.

j_call: TRBJ1-6; cdr3_length: 13; v_call: TRBV25-1; d_call: -; clone_size: -; cdr3_aa: CASSAQNNSPLHF; cdr3_nt: TGTGCCAGCAGTGCGCAGAATAATTCACCCCTCCACTTT
j_call: TRBJ2-1; cdr3_length: 18; v_call: TRBV6-5; d_call: TRBD2; clone_size: -; cdr3_aa: CASSWTGTSGGAYAEQFF; cdr3_nt: TGTGCCAGCAGTTGGACCGGGACTAGCGGGGGTGCCTATGCTGAGCAGTTCTTC
j_call: TRBJ2-1; cdr3_length: 15; v_call: TRBV6-2/TRBV6-3; d_call: -; clone_size: -; cdr3_aa: CASSQRQYSYNEQFF; cdr3_nt: TGTGCCAGCAGCCAAAGGCAGTACTCCTACAATGAGCAGTTCTTC
j_call: TRBJ2-7; cdr3_length: 19; v_call: TRBV10-3; d_call: TRBD2; clone_size: -; cdr3_aa: CAISESPGLAGAKGYEQYF; cdr3_nt: TGTGCCATCAGTGAGTCTCCGGGACTAGCGGGAGCGAAGGGCTACGAGCAGTACTTC
j_call: TRBJ1-2; cdr3_length: 13; v_call: TRBV20-1; d_call: -; clone_size: -; cdr3_aa: CSAPDSNNYGYTF; cdr3_nt: TGCAGTGCCCCGGACAGTAATAACTATGGCTACACCTTC
j_call: TRBJ2-5; cdr3_length: 16; v_call: TRBV7-2; d_call: TRBD1; clone_size: -; cdr3_aa: CASSLAGVQGRETQYF; cdr3_nt: TGTGCCAGCAGCTTAGCGGGGGTACAGGGGAGAGAGACCCAGTACTTC
j_call: TRBJ2-1; cdr3_length: 14; v_call: TRBV14; d_call: -; clone_size: -; cdr3_aa: CASSQGGAWNEQFF; cdr3_nt: TGTGCCAGCAGCCAAGGGGGCGCGTGGAATGAGCAGTTCTTC
j_call: TRBJ2-5; cdr3_length: 13; v_call: TRBV5-1; d_call: -; clone_size: few; cdr3_aa: CASSFEYQETQYF; cdr3_nt: TGCGCCAGCAGCTTTGAGTACCAAGAGACCCAGTACTTC
j_call: TRBJ2-3; cdr3_length: 17; v_call: TRBV25-1; d_call: TRBD2; clone_size: -; cdr3_aa: CAGSPAGAGAYTDTQYF; cdr3_nt: TGTGCCGGCAGTCCAGCGGGAGCAGGGGCCTACACAGATACGCAGTATTTT
j_call: TRBJ2-1; cdr3_length: 12; v_call: TRBV5-1; d_call: -; clone_size: few; cdr3_aa: CASTIPGNEQFF; cdr3_nt: TGCGCCAGCACGATCCCTGGCAATGAGCAGTTCTTC
j_call: TRBJ2-1; cdr3_length: 13; v_call: TRBV6-6; d_call: -; clone_size: -; cdr3_aa: CASGPDGRDEQFF; cdr3_nt: TGTGCCAGCGGTCCCGACGGGCGGGATGAGCAGTTCTTC